This T cell receptor (beta chain) was sequenced during a study of T cell changes during pregnancy in multiple sclerosis. Method: immunoSEQ multiplex PCR; TCRdb's copy keeps in-frame clones and lacks some. The repertoire consists of 13,000 or so clones, with 85% to 90% occurring once and the leading ten covering roughly 8.2%. Germline V gene lookup returns CDR1 WNHNN and CDR2 SYGVQD (reference sequence). The CDR3 is 16 residues long. This sequence was found in a female donor with multiple sclerosis, enrolled in a pregnancy study. The specimen was CD8+ T cells from peripheral blood mononuclear cells, collected in the first trimester of pregnancy. This chain links TRBV10-1 with TRBJ2-5; possible D gene TRBD1, 6 bases. The J call could be wrong; TRBJ2-7 is a better fit for the DNA end. CDR3 DNA: TGCGCCAGCAGTGGATCCGGACAGCACCAATTCTACGAGCAGTACTTC. It translates to CASSGSGQHQFYEQYF.